This T cell receptor (beta chain) was recovered during a study of monozygotic twins with inflammatory bowel disease. Worth noting for this clonotype: As yet, its antigen is unknown.

The authors isolated total RNA from whole blood without sorting T cells. Study-wide results and limits: People with IBD had fewer clonotypes in common with others than healthy twins did, especially with disease activity.

The template-switching step introduced UMIs that carried a 6-nucleotide sample barcode. TCRdb re-called the 5' RACE reads, yielding one record per CDR3 amino acid sequence without DNA. Its clone listing holds over 350,000 distinct CDR3 sequences. The CDR3 is 16 residues long. Germline V CDR1 and CDR2: SGDLS, YYNGEE. The sequenced material came from blood. This receptor was identified in a human donor with ulcerative colitis or Crohn's disease, or a healthy co-twin of an affected twin (not recorded which). The V gene is TRBV9, the J gene TRBJ2-2; TCRdb outputs TRBD2, but without DNA this stays unchecked. Here the CDR3 reads CASSVGTSGGTGELFF.